One T cell receptor delta chain is described in this entry. The likely explanation is a read error, given a far larger clone one base away. TCRdb re-called the RT-PCR reads through CATT. Here the sample spans approximately 1,000 delta-chain clones, 15% to 20% being singletons. The data derive from a study of gamma-delta T cells after stem cell transplantation. There are 18 residues in the CDR3. Per germline, CDR1 GEAIGNYY and CDR2 EKD. V lost 5 bases, J lost 0 bases, and 17 bases stayed unmatched. The chain employs TRDV2 and TRDJ1; 7 nucleotides align to TRDD3. This TCR came from a human donor. It is not recorded whose cells these are; they may come from a transplant donor. The source material was gamma-delta T cells. DNA for the CDR3: TGTGCCTGTGGCAGACTTAGTACTGGGGACCTGTACACCGATAAACTCATCTTT. Its translation: CACGRLSTGDLYTDKLIF.